The 7 T cell receptor beta chains below were found in one sample sequenced in a study of blood T cells in healthy people across ages. The second PCR ran about 6 to 12 cycles with a sample-barcoded 5' primer and J-beta primers. TCRdb recomputed calls from the 5' RACE reads with MiXCR, one row per CDR3 protein. The table lists about 780,000 distinct CDR3 sequences, 35% to 50% of them singletons, with less than 20% in the top ten. Sequencing input: blood. Receptors originate from a man older than 75 in good health.

V gene TRBV20-1 combines with J gene TRBJ2-3; D may correspond to TRBD1 or TRBD2 (5 bases each). CDR3 length: 12 residues. The germline V gene has CDR1 DFQATT and CDR2 SNEGSKA (reference sequence). Trimming removed 1 base at V and 6 bases at J, with 8 bases between. The CDR3 DNA is TGCAGTGCTAGAGTGTGGGGGGATACGCAGTATTTT. It translates to CSARVWGDTQYF.

This clonotype was recorded a few times. The CDR3 spells CASSSPGAVREQYF. Written as DNA, the CDR3 is TGTGCCAGCAGCTCCCCCGGGGCCGTTCGCGAGCAGTACTTC. The chain couples TRBV7-2 to TRBJ2-4; either TRBD1 or TRBD2 may supply D (5 bases each). The DNA end is more similar to TRBJ2-7, so the J call may be wrong. This CDR3 has 14 residues. Germline V lookup: CDR1 SGHTA, CDR2 FQGNSA.

This clonotype was found many times. V usage is TRBV10-3 and J usage is TRBJ2-5, with a possible D match to TRBD2 (6 bases). V gave up 3 bases and J gave up 0 bases, with 14 bases separating them. Germline CDR1 and CDR2: ENHRY and SYGVKD. The CDR3 has 16 amino acids. CDR3 sequence (DNA): TGTGCCATCAGTGATCCATCGGGAGAGTACCAAGAGACCCAGTACTTC. As protein: CAISDPSGEYQETQYF.

This clonotype has only a few counts. The rearrangement links TRBV5-1 to TRBJ2-1; TRBD2 matches at 7 bases. The CDR3 contains 16 residues. Germline CDR1 and CDR2: SGHRS and YFSETQ. J lost 0 bases, V lost 4 bases, and 7 bases had no gene match. CDR3 bases: TGCGCCAGCAGCGGGGCTAGCGGAAGCTCCTACAATGAGCAGTTCTTC. It specifies CASSGASGSSYNEQFF.

Many counts were recorded for this clonotype. The V and J genes are TRBV7-2 and TRBJ2-7, with 9 bases fitting TRBD2. Germline CDR1 is SGHTA and CDR2 is FQGNSA. There are 14 residues in the CDR3. V shed 5 bases, J shed 2 bases, and the junction held 4 bases outside the gene matches. The CDR3 spells CASSHSGRAYEQYF. DNA for the CDR3: TGTGCCAGCAGCCATAGCGGGAGAGCCTACGAGCAGTACTTC. Based on the CDR3 plus reference TRBV7-2 and TRBJ2-7, the full variable domain is GAGVSQSPSNKVTEKGKDVELRCDPISGHTALYWYRQSLGQGLEFLIYFQGNSAPDKSGLPSDRFSAERTGGSVSTLTIQRTQQEDSAVYLCASSHSGRAYEQYFGPGTRLTVT.

This clonotype was recorded a few times. This chain joins TRBV10-3 and TRBJ2-2; 10 bases fit TRBD2. Germline-derived CDR1 and CDR2 are ENHRY and SYGVKD. The length of the CDR3 is 16 residues. V lost 4 bases to trimming and J lost 1 base; unmatched junction nucleotides: 3. This CDR3 is CAISVGLAENTGELFF. CDR3 nucleotide sequence: TGTGCCATCAGTGTAGGACTAGCGGAGAACACCGGGGAGCTGTTTTTT.

V usage is TRBV7-9 and J usage is TRBJ1-2, with a possible D match to TRBD1 (5 bases). The CDR3 length is 15 residues. Trimming stripped 2 bases from V and 1 base from J, with 11 bases between. Germline assignment: CDR1 SEHNR and CDR2 FQNEAQ (reference sequence). CDR3 residues: CASSLLLTVNYGYTF. The DNA for the CDR3 is TGTGCCAGCAGCTTACTACTGACAGTTAACTATGGCTACACCTTC.